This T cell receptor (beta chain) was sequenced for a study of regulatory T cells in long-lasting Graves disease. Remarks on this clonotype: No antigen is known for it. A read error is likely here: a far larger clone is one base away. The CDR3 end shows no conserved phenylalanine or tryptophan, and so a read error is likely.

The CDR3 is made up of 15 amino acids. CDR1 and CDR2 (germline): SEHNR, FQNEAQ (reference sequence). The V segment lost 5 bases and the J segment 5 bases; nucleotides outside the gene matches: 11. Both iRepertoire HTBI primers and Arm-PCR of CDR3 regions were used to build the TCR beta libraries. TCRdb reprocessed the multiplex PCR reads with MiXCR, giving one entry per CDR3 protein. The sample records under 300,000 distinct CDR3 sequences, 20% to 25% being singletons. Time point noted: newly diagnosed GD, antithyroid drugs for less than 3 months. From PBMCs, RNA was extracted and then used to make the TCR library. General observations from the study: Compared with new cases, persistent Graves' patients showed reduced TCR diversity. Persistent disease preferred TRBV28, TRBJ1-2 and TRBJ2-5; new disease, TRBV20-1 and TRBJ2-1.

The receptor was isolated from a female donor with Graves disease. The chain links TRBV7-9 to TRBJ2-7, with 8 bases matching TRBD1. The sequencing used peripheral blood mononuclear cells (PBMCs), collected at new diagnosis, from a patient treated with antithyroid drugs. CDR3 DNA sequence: TGTGCCAGCAGCCTAACTGGACAGGGCTTCAACGAGCAGTACTTA. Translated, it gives CASSLTGQGFNEQYL.